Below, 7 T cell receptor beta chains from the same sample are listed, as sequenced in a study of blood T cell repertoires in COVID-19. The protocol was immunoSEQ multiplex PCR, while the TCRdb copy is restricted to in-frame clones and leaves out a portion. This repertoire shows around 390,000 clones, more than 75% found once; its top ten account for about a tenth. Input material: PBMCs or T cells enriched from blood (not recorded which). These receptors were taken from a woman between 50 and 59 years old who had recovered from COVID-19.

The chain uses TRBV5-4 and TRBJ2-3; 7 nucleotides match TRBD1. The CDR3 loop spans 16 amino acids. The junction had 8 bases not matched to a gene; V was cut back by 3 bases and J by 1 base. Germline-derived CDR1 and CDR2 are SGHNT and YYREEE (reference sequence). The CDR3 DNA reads TGTGCCAGCAGCTATGGTAAGGGGGCCGGCACAGATACGCAGTATTTT. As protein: CASSYGKGAGTDTQYF.

CDR3 nucleotides: TGTGCCAGCAGTGAAAGGACAGGGGGAGAAAACATTCAGTACTTC. This sequence encodes CASSERTGGENIQYF. J is TRBJ2-4 and V is TRBV2, with 10 nucleotides matching TRBD1. The germline V gene encodes CDR1 SNHLY and CDR2 FYNNEI. The CDR3 loop spans 15 amino acids. Trimming took 2 bases from V and 5 from J; bases not matched to a gene: 3.

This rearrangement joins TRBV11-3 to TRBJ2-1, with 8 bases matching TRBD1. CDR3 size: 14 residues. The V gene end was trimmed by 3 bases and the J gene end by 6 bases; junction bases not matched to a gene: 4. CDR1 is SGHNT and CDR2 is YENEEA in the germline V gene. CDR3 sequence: CASSLGDRLNEQFF. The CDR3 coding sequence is TGTGCCAGCAGCTTGGGGGACAGGCTCAATGAGCAGTTCTTC. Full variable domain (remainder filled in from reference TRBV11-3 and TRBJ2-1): EAGVVQSPRYKIIEKKQPVAFWCNPISGHNTLYWYLQNLGQGPELLIRYENEEAVDDSQLPKDRFSAERLKGVDSTLKIQPAELGDSAVYLCASSLGDRLNEQFFGPGTRLTVL.

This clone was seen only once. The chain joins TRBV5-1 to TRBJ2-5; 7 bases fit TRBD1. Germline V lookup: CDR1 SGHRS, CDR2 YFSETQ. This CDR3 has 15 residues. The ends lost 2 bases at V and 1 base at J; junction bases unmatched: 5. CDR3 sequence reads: CASSLGDRVQETQYF. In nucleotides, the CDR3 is TGCGCCAGCAGCTTAGGAGACAGGGTCCAAGAGACCCAGTACTTC.

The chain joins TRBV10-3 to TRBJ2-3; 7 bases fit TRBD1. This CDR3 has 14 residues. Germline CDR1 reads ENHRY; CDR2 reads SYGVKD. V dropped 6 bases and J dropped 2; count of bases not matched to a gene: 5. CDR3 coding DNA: TGTGCCATCAGGGGGACAGATGCCACAGATACGCAGTATTTT. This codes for CAIRGTDATDTQYF.

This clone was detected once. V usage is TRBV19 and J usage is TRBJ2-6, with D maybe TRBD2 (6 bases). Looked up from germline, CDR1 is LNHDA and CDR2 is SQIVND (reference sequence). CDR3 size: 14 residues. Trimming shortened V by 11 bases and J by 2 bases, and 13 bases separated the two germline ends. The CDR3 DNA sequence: TGTGCCTCCCTTGGAGGGGCTGGGGCCAACGTCCTGACTTTC. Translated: CASLGGAGANVLTF.

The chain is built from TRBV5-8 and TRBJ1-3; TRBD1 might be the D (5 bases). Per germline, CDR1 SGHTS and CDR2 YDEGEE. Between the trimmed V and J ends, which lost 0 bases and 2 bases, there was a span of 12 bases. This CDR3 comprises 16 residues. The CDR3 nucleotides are TGTGCCAGCAGCTTGGTGGCGGGACTTGCTGGAAACACCATATATTTT. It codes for CASSLVAGLAGNTIYF.